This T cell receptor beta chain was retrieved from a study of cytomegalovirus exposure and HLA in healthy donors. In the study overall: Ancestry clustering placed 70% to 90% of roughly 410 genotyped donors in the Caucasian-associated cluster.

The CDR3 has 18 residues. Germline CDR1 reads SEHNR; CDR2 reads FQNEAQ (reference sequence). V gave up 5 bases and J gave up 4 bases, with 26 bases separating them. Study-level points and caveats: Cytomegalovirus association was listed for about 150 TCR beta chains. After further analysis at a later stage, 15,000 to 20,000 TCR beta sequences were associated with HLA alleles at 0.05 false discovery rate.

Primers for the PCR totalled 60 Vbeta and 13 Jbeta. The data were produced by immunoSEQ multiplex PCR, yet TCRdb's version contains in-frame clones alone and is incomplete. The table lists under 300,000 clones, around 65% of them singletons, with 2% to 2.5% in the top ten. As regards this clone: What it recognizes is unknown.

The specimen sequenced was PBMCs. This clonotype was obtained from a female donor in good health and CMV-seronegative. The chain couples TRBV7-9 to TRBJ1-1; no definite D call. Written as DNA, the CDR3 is TGTGCCAGCAGCCCACGGGGAGCTCCCGTAGTAGGAATCACTGAAGCTTTCTTT. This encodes CASSPRGAPVVGITEAFF.